The 4 T cell receptor beta chains presented below share a single source sample, sequenced in a study of Graves' ophthalmopathy and Graves' hyperthyroidism. For repertoire sequencing, the TCR beta CDR3 regions were amplified from RNA transcripts. HTBI primers were employed in first-round RT-PCR, then a second-round multiplex PCR followed. TCRdb itself ran the multiplex PCR reads through MiXCR, one entry per CDR3 protein. The sample has about 1.1 million distinct CDR3 sequences, roughly 35% seen once. Specimen: peripheral blood or thyroid tissue (not recorded which). Source of these receptors: an adult man with Graves' hyperthyroidism.

This clonotype was counted at least ten times. One end of the junction does not line up with germline, which may come from a read error. V gene TRBV10-3 combines with J gene TRBJ2-2, with no clear D. The CDR3 totals 12 residues. CDR1 and CDR2 (germline): ENHRY, SYGVKD. The CDR3 is CAIRRNTGELFF. The CDR3, as DNA: TGTGCCATCAGGAGGAACACGGGGGAGCTGTTTTTT.

The chain has TRBV6-1 and TRBJ2-7; 9 bases are a match to TRBD1. The germline CDR1 and CDR2 sequences are MNHNS and SASEGT. The CDR3 contains 15 residues. Trimming took 2 bases from V and 5 from J; bases not matched to a gene: 7. Here the CDR3 reads CASSELHRGQDEQYF. Written as DNA, the CDR3 is TGTGCCAGCAGTGAACTTCACAGGGGGCAGGACGAGCAGTACTTC.

This clonotype has ten or more counts. The V call is TRBV6-6, the J call TRBJ2-5; D possibly corresponds to TRBD1 (6 bases). The CDR3 totals 15 residues. Deletions cut 2 bases from V and 4 bases from J, with 14 bases between. The germline V gene has CDR1 MNHNY and CDR2 SVGAGI (reference sequence). The CDR3: CASSYPDRPGETQYF. The CDR3 DNA is TGTGCCAGCAGTTACCCAGACAGGCCGGGAGAGACCCAGTACTTC.

This clonotype has just a few counts. This chain connects TRBV11-2 to TRBJ1-6, with a weak D call TRBD1 (6 bases). The V and J ends lost 2 bases and 11 bases respectively, with 10 bases between them. The germline gives CDR1 SGHAT, CDR2 FQNNGV. The CDR3 spans 13 residues. The CDR3 DNA reads as TGTGCCAGCAGCTTAAGTCAGGGGACACCCCTCCACTTT. It is translated as CASSLSQGTPLHF.